The clone carrying this T cell receptor (beta chain) was counted only a few times. Time point in this sample: patch test 2, 6 weeks after DPC sensitization. The treatment was: therapeutic diphenylcyclopropenone sensitization with weekly scalp DPC. Alopecia patients between 18 and 70 years old and suitable for DPC were used as donors. This sample was included in a study of human T cells and chemical hapten exposure. The germline V gene has CDR1 MNHEY and CDR2 SVGAGI. Trimming cost V 6 bases and J 9 bases, with 9 bases left between them. The length of the CDR3 is 11 residues. TCRdb re-analysed the RACE reads in MiXCR, keeping a single row per CDR3 protein. Of approximately 350,000 distinct CDR3 sequences listed, roughly 6.3% are singletons.

This specimen was whole blood, taken in connection with sensitization to the hapten diphenylcyclopropenone (DPC). This clonotype originated in a woman aged 18-29 years with alopecia areata. Some clones in this sample may be carry-over from other donors' samples. The V call is TRBV6-5, the J call TRBJ2-1; D possibly corresponds to TRBD1 (5 bases). The DNA for the CDR3 is TGTGCCAGCAGCAGGGCAAGTGAGCAGTTCTTC. This codes for CASSRASEQFF.